Listed here is a single T cell receptor (beta chain). Its target is unknown. These data belong to a study of radiotherapy plus CTLA-4 blockade in lung cancer. Study background: Objective responses were documented in roughly 20% of patients, with disease control in about 29%. Study outcomes and limitations: Expansion of tumor-derived TCR clones was observed in blood after radiotherapy plus ipilimumab. It was early blood T cell clone dynamics, with interferon-beta, that reportedly best predicted response.

Focal radiation and CTLA-4 blockade (ipilimumab) were tested in chemo-refractory metastatic non-small-cell lung cancer patients. Data came from immunoSEQ multiplex PCR; TCRdb stores just in-frame clones and leaves some out. Counted here are approximately 53,000 clones, about 85% occurring once; the ten biggest clones make up 25% to 35%. The clonotype originates from a human donor with non-small cell lung cancer whose response to radiotherapy plus ipilimumab could not be evaluated. The sample in question was peripheral blood, obtained from a patient treated with radiotherapy plus ipilimumab.

In DNA form, the CDR3 reads TGTGCCAGCAGTTCCGGACAGGGTAACTACGAGCAGTACTTC. It codes for CASSSGQGNYEQYF. The chain is built from TRBV6-6 and TRBJ2-7; 8 positions match TRBD1. V shed 4 bases and J 3 bases; nucleotides not matched to a gene: 5. This CDR3 spans 14 amino acids. Germline CDR1 MNHNY, CDR2 SVGAGI (reference sequence).